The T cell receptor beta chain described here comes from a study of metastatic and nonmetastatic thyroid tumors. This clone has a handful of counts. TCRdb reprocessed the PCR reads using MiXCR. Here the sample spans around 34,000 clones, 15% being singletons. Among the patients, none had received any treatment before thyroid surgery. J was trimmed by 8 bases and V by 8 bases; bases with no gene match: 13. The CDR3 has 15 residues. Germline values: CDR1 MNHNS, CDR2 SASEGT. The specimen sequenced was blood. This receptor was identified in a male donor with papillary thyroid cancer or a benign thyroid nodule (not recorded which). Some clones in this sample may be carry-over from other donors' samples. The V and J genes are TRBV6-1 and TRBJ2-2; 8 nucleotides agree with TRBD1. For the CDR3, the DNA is TGTGCCAGCTACGAGACAGGGGATAGAAAGGGGGAGCTGTTTTTT. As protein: CASYETGDRKGELFF.